This record looks at one T cell receptor beta chain sequence and its context. Its antigen is currently unknown. Cultured CD4+ T cell DNA underwent sequencing with the Oncomine TCR Beta short-read assay. The genomic DNA was obtained from cultured CD4+ T cells by extraction with the QIAamp micro DNA kit. MiXCR, run by TCRdb on the PCR reads, gives a single entry per CDR3 protein. This sample has about 10,000 distinct CDR3 sequences; about 81% occur once, and the top ten carry under 9.5%. The sample comes from a study of vaccination and CD4 T cells after COVID-19. Looking at the study overall: As control conditions, cultures were given either a CEFX pool serving as positive control, an HIV-1 Nef pool, or no peptide at all. Study-wide findings and caveats: Within the convalescent patients, spike mono-reactivity was found in 304 of 307 vaccine-specific clones.

This sample's treatment: approximately nine-day PBMC culture with coronavirus spike peptide pools or control peptides (ViraFEST assay). Per germline, CDR1 SQVTM and CDR2 ANQGSEA. This CDR3 comprises 12 residues. V lost 2 bases and J 7 bases, leaving 11 bases between the germline ends. Sequenced input: CD4+ T cells from blood, cultured in vitro. This TCR was sampled from a human donor who had recovered from COVID-19. V and J are TRBV29-1 and TRBJ1-2; maybe TRBD1 (5 bases). The CDR3 DNA sequence: TGCAGCGTTGAAAGCAGGGTCCCTGGCTACACCTTC. Translation: CSVESRVPGYTF. Using reference TRBV29-1 and TRBJ1-2 for the parts outside the CDR3, the full variable domain is SAVISQKPSRDICQRGTSLTIQCQVDSQVTMMFWYRQQPGQSLTLIATANQGSEATYESGFVIDKFPISRPNLTFSTLTVSNMSPEDSSIYLCSVESRVPGYTFGSGTRLTVV.